This TCR beta chain emerged from a study of blood T cell repertoires in COVID-19. About the research overall: Samples taken during acute and convalescent COVID-19 were collected in the United States, Italy and Spain. Nucleic acid was either cDNA or gDNA, and it came from T cells, B-cell-depleted T cells, or PBMCs.

This clone is a singleton in its sample. Germline CDR1 reads MGHDK; CDR2 reads SYGVNS. The CDR3 has 13 amino acids. V lost 3 bases, J lost 3 bases, and 9 bases lay in between. TCRdb's table, derived via immunoSEQ multiplex PCR, lists solely in-frame clones and lacks some. Of around 72,000 clones in the sample, more than 85% are singletons; the top ten hold around 12%. This sequence was found in a human donor with active COVID-19. The donor label of this sample is uncertain. The source material was peripheral blood. The V and J genes are TRBV25-1 and TRBJ2-7; the D gene is possibly TRBD2 (5 bases). This chain's CDR3 is CASSDGGRYEQYF. Written as DNA, the CDR3 is TGTGCCAGCAGTGATGGCGGGCGCTACGAGCAGTACTTC.